These T cell receptor beta chains were read from a single sample in a study of early T cells in non-severe SARS-CoV-2 infection. TCRdb reprocessed the 5' RACE reads with MiXCR, giving one entry per CDR3 protein. Here the sample spans tens of thousands of distinct CDR3 sequences, about 6% being singletons. What was sequenced was whole blood. The receptors were gathered from an adult who was a healthcare worker with PCR-confirmed SARS-CoV-2 infection or an uninfected control (not recorded which). CDR3s include the opening cysteine and the closing phenylalanine or tryptophan. Each record gives: D gene, V gene, clone size, J gene, CDR3 length, CDR3 DNA, CDR3 protein. A D gene is named only where the DNA matches it firmly. Size values are once, few and many counts, or a class for expanded clones, and some rows have none.

d_gene: TRBD2
v_gene: TRBV7-2
abundance: many
j_gene: TRBJ2-7
len: 14
CDR3nt: TGTGCCAGCAGCCCGGGACTAGCGGGAGCCGAGCAGTACTTC
CDR3aa: CASSPGLAGAEQYF

d_gene: .
v_gene: TRBV20-1
abundance: .
j_gene: TRBJ2-3
len: 17
CDR3nt: TGCAGTGCTAGGGGCATTGGGGAAAGGACTTTCACAGATACGCAGTATTTT
CDR3aa: CSARGIGERTFTDTQYF

d_gene: TRBD2
v_gene: TRBV19
abundance: .
j_gene: TRBJ2-3
len: 12
CDR3nt: TGTGCCAGCGGGACTAGCGGAGATACGCAGTATTTT
CDR3aa: CASGTSGDTQYF

d_gene: TRBD2
v_gene: TRBV6-2/TRBV6-3
abundance: many
j_gene: TRBJ2-3
len: 17
CDR3nt: TGTGCCAGCAGTTTCCACCGTAGCGGGAGGAGCGCAGATACGCAGTATTTT
CDR3aa: CASSFHRSGRSADTQYF

d_gene: .
v_gene: TRBV3-1
abundance: many
j_gene: TRBJ1-2
len: 15
CDR3nt: TGTGCCAGCAGCCGACGGGGCAGCGACAACTATGGCTACACCTTC
CDR3aa: CASSRRGSDNYGYTF

d_gene: .
v_gene: TRBV27
abundance: few
j_gene: TRBJ2-5
len: 15
CDR3nt: TGTGCCAGCAGTTTATCGAGTAGCGGCGGGGAGACCCAGTACTTC
CDR3aa: CASSLSSSGGETQYF

d_gene: TRBD1
v_gene: TRBV18
abundance: many
j_gene: TRBJ2-7
len: 13
CDR3nt: TGTGCCAGCTCACCCGGGACAGGGTTTGAGCAGTACTTC
CDR3aa: CASSPGTGFEQYF

d_gene: .
v_gene: TRBV18
abundance: many
j_gene: TRBJ1-2
len: 12
CDR3nt: TGTGCCAGCTCACTCGGTTTTTATGGCTACACCTTC
CDR3aa: CASSLGFYGYTF

d_gene: TRBD2
v_gene: TRBV7-2
abundance: many
j_gene: TRBJ2-7
len: 15
CDR3nt: TGTGCCAGCAGCTTAGCCCTAGCGGGATCAAACGAGCAGTACTTC
CDR3aa: CASSLALAGSNEQYF

d_gene: .
v_gene: TRBV6-1
abundance: many
j_gene: TRBJ1-5
len: 15
CDR3nt: TGTGCCAGCAGCTCAGGGGCTGGGGGGTATCAGCCCCAGCATTTT
CDR3aa: CASSSGAGGYQPQHF

d_gene: .
v_gene: TRBV27
abundance: many
j_gene: TRBJ2-5
len: 12
CDR3nt: TGTGCCAGCAGTTTATTGGGGGAGACCCAGTACTTC
CDR3aa: CASSLLGETQYF

d_gene: .
v_gene: TRBV5-1
abundance: few
j_gene: TRBJ1-1
len: 15
CDR3nt: TGCGCCAGCAGCTCAGAGGTCCCGGGGAGGACTGAAGCTTTCTTT
CDR3aa: CASSSEVPGRTEAFF

d_gene: TRBD1
v_gene: TRBV7-9
abundance: many
j_gene: TRBJ1-1
len: 14
CDR3nt: TGTGCCAGCAGCCGAACCAGGGGGTACACTGAAGCTTTCTTT
CDR3aa: CASSRTRGYTEAFF

d_gene: TRBD2
v_gene: TRBV6-1
abundance: few
j_gene: TRBJ2-2
len: 18
CDR3nt: TGTGCCAGCAGTGAAGCGCTTAGCGGGGGAACGGGCACCGGGGAGCTGTTTTTT
CDR3aa: CASSEALSGGTGTGELFF

d_gene: .
v_gene: TRBV19
abundance: few
j_gene: TRBJ1-1
len: 17
CDR3nt: TGTGCCAGTAGTACCACTTCAGAGGGGCCCATGAACACTGAAGCTTTCTTT
CDR3aa: CASSTTSEGPMNTEAFF

d_gene: TRBD2
v_gene: TRBV7-2
abundance: few
j_gene: TRBJ2-3
len: 17
CDR3nt: TGTGCCAGCAGCTCCTTCCGACTAGCGGGGGGGACAGATACGCAGTATTTT
CDR3aa: CASSSFRLAGGTDTQYF

d_gene: TRBD1
v_gene: TRBV5-4
abundance: few
j_gene: TRBJ1-1
len: 14
CDR3nt: TGTGCCAGCAGCCAGGGACAGGGCGGCACTGAAGCTTTCTTT
CDR3aa: CASSQGQGGTEAFF

d_gene: .
v_gene: TRBV23-1
abundance: many
j_gene: TRBJ2-3
len: 17
CDR3nt: TGCGCCAGCAGTCAACGCATAGGAGCCCCGAGGACAGATACGCAGTATTTT
CDR3aa: CASSQRIGAPRTDTQYF

d_gene: TRBD2
v_gene: TRBV9
abundance: many
j_gene: TRBJ2-1
len: 17
CDR3nt: TGTGCCAGCAGCGCTTCACTAGCGGGGGGCCGGTACAATGAGCAGTTCTTC
CDR3aa: CASSASLAGGRYNEQFF

d_gene: TRBD2
v_gene: TRBV29-1
abundance: many
j_gene: TRBJ2-4
len: 14
CDR3nt: TGCAGCGCTAGCGGACTAGCAGCGGGGAACATTCAGTACTTC
CDR3aa: CSASGLAAGNIQYF

d_gene: .
v_gene: TRBV14
abundance: many
j_gene: TRBJ2-1
len: 16
CDR3nt: TGTGCCAGCAGCCAAGAAGTTTCAGCCGCCTACAATGAGCAGTTCTTC
CDR3aa: CASSQEVSAAYNEQFF

d_gene: TRBD2
v_gene: TRBV7-4
abundance: .
j_gene: TRBJ2-3
len: 19
CDR3nt: TGTGCCAGCAGCTTAGAGGTCGGGCTAGCGGGACCCGCCACAGATACGCAGTATTTT
CDR3aa: CASSLEVGLAGPATDTQYF

d_gene: TRBD2
v_gene: TRBV20-1
abundance: many
j_gene: TRBJ2-1
len: 15
CDR3nt: TGCAGTGCTGTGAAAGGAGCGGGAGTTAATGGTGAGCAGTTCTTC
CDR3aa: CSAVKGAGVNGEQFF

d_gene: .
v_gene: TRBV7-2
abundance: few
j_gene: TRBJ1-2
len: 15
CDR3nt: TGTGCCAGCAGCTTAGGGGGGGGCACCGTCTACGGCTACACCTTC
CDR3aa: CASSLGGGTVYGYTF

d_gene: TRBD2
v_gene: TRBV29-1
abundance: .
j_gene: TRBJ2-3
len: 13
CDR3nt: TGCAGCGGTAGACTAGCGGGAAGGAATACGCAGTATTTT
CDR3aa: CSGRLAGRNTQYF

d_gene: .
v_gene: TRBV19
abundance: .
j_gene: TRBJ2-3
len: 16
CDR3nt: TGTGCCAGTAGTATATCGGGGTCACTCGGCACAGATACGCAGTATTTT
CDR3aa: CASSISGSLGTDTQYF

d_gene: TRBD1
v_gene: TRBV18
abundance: few
j_gene: TRBJ2-2
len: 18
CDR3nt: TGTGCCAGCTCACCGCGAACTGCCGGGACAGGAAACACCGGGGAGCTGTTTTTT
CDR3aa: CASSPRTAGTGNTGELFF

d_gene: .
v_gene: TRBV9
abundance: .
j_gene: TRBJ2-7
len: 13
CDR3nt: TGTGCCAGCAGTTCCAGCCTAACCTACGAGCAGTACTTC
CDR3aa: CASSSSLTYEQYF

d_gene: TRBD2
v_gene: TRBV18
abundance: many
j_gene: TRBJ2-7
len: 18
CDR3nt: TGTGCCAGCTCACGTGGACTAGCGGGGGCCCGGTTCGACTACGAGCAGTACTTC
CDR3aa: CASSRGLAGARFDYEQYF

d_gene: .
v_gene: TRBV12-3/TRBV12-4
abundance: many
j_gene: TRBJ2-5
len: 14
CDR3nt: TGTGCCAGCAGTTTAAAGGGGACACAAGAGACCCAGTACTTC
CDR3aa: CASSLKGTQETQYF

d_gene: .
v_gene: TRBV27
abundance: many
j_gene: TRBJ1-4
len: 14
CDR3nt: TGTGCCAGCAGTTTGTGGGGGAATAATGAAAAACTGTTTTTT
CDR3aa: CASSLWGNNEKLFF

d_gene: TRBD2
v_gene: TRBV28
abundance: many
j_gene: TRBJ2-3
len: 15
CDR3nt: TGTGCCAGCAGTCCCCATGCTAGCGGGAACGATACGCAGTATTTT
CDR3aa: CASSPHASGNDTQYF

d_gene: .
v_gene: TRBV2
abundance: few
j_gene: TRBJ1-5
len: 15
CDR3nt: TGTGCCAGCAGTGAGGAAGTAAATAGCAATCAGCCCCAGCATTTT
CDR3aa: CASSEEVNSNQPQHF

d_gene: TRBD2
v_gene: TRBV15
abundance: .
j_gene: TRBJ2-3
len: 16
CDR3nt: TGTGCCACCAGCACTACTAGCGTCAGGCTGGCGGATACGCAGTATTTT
CDR3aa: CATSTTSVRLADTQYF

d_gene: .
v_gene: TRBV27
abundance: many
j_gene: TRBJ1-6
len: 14
CDR3nt: TGTGCCAGCAGTTTGGGGAAAGAGGGTTCACCCCTCCACTTT
CDR3aa: CASSLGKEGSPLHF

d_gene: TRBD2
v_gene: TRBV6-6
abundance: few
j_gene: TRBJ2-5
len: 17
CDR3nt: TGTGCCAGCAGTTATAGACTAGCGGGAGGGTACGGAGAGACCCAGTACTTC
CDR3aa: CASSYRLAGGYGETQYF

d_gene: .
v_gene: TRBV5-4
abundance: many
j_gene: TRBJ2-1
len: 15
CDR3nt: TGTGCCAGCAGCTCCGAGGGAACAGATTACAATGAGCAGTTCTTC
CDR3aa: CASSSEGTDYNEQFF

d_gene: TRBD1
v_gene: TRBV12-3/TRBV12-4
abundance: .
j_gene: TRBJ1-6
len: 13
CDR3nt: TGTGCCAGCAGCCGGGACAGCCGGTCACCCCTCCACTTT
CDR3aa: CASSRDSRSPLHF

d_gene: TRBD2
v_gene: TRBV5-1
abundance: .
j_gene: TRBJ2-1
len: 15
CDR3nt: TGCGCCAGCAGCTTGGCGGGGGGGCCGACAAATGAGCAGTTCTTC
CDR3aa: CASSLAGGPTNEQFF

d_gene: .
v_gene: TRBV7-9
abundance: many
j_gene: TRBJ2-1
len: 16
CDR3nt: TGTGCCAGCAGCTCCCCCGTCGGCCCGCCTGGCAATGAGCAGTTCTTC
CDR3aa: CASSSPVGPPGNEQFF

d_gene: .
v_gene: TRBV7-2
abundance: few
j_gene: TRBJ2-3
len: 14
CDR3nt: TGTGCCAGCAGCCTGAGACCTGGTTCAGATACGCAGTATTTT
CDR3aa: CASSLRPGSDTQYF

d_gene: TRBD2
v_gene: TRBV6-1
abundance: .
j_gene: TRBJ2-3
len: 18
CDR3nt: TGTGCCAGCAGTGAAGCGGGGGGAGGTAGCGGGAAGGGGAATACGCAGTATTTT
CDR3aa: CASSEAGGGSGKGNTQYF

d_gene: .
v_gene: TRBV4-3
abundance: .
j_gene: TRBJ2-3
len: 16
CDR3nt: TGCGCCAGCAGCCAAGAGGGGGCAGGGGAAGGGGATACGCAGTATTTT
CDR3aa: CASSQEGAGEGDTQYF

d_gene: .
v_gene: TRBV5-1
abundance: .
j_gene: TRBJ2-7
len: 14
CDR3nt: TGCGCCAGCAGCTTGAGGCCAGGGCTTTACGAGCAGTACTTC
CDR3aa: CASSLRPGLYEQYF

d_gene: TRBD1
v_gene: TRBV18
abundance: many
j_gene: TRBJ1-2
len: 15
CDR3nt: TGTGCCAGCTCACCTACCCGGGACAGGCTATATGGCTACACCTTC
CDR3aa: CASSPTRDRLYGYTF

d_gene: .
v_gene: TRBV25-1
abundance: .
j_gene: TRBJ2-3
len: 15
CDR3nt: TGTGCCAGCAGTGCCGAACACCCCGGGACAGATACGCAGTATTTT
CDR3aa: CASSAEHPGTDTQYF

d_gene: .
v_gene: TRBV20-1
abundance: .
j_gene: TRBJ2-7
len: 14
CDR3nt: TGCAGTGCTAGAGTGCCGGGGCGGCGGGACGAGCAGTACTTC
CDR3aa: CSARVPGRRDEQYF

d_gene: .
v_gene: TRBV2
abundance: many
j_gene: TRBJ1-5
len: 13
CDR3nt: TGTGCCAGCAGTCGGGAGAGCAATCAGCCCCAGCATTTT
CDR3aa: CASSRESNQPQHF

d_gene: TRBD1
v_gene: TRBV12-3/TRBV12-4
abundance: many
j_gene: TRBJ2-5
len: 13
CDR3nt: TGTGCCAGCAGTATAACAGGGGGAGAGACCCAGTACTTC
CDR3aa: CASSITGGETQYF

d_gene: .
v_gene: TRBV7-2
abundance: many
j_gene: TRBJ2-3
len: 14
CDR3nt: TGTGCCAGCAGCTTAGATGGAGTCACAGATACGCAGTATTTT
CDR3aa: CASSLDGVTDTQYF

d_gene: .
v_gene: TRBV2
abundance: .
j_gene: TRBJ2-5
len: 14
CDR3nt: TGTGCCAGCAGGCGACTAAACAGGGTAGAGACCCAGTACTTC
CDR3aa: CASRRLNRVETQYF

d_gene: TRBD1
v_gene: TRBV19
abundance: many
j_gene: TRBJ2-7
len: 13
CDR3nt: TGTGCCAGTAGTATCGGACAGGGGTACGAGCAGTACTTC
CDR3aa: CASSIGQGYEQYF

d_gene: .
v_gene: TRBV6-2/TRBV6-3
abundance: many
j_gene: TRBJ1-1
len: 14
CDR3nt: TGTGCCAGCAGTTCCAACTGGGGGGACACTGAAGCTTTCTTT
CDR3aa: CASSSNWGDTEAFF